At least ten counts were recorded for the clone carrying this T cell receptor (beta chain). The sample originates from a study of prognosis after radiotherapy for stage I lung cancer. Study context: Considered medically inoperable were all of the patients with non-small cell lung cancer.

Two-round multiplex PCR on genomic DNA was the method by which TCR beta CDR3 was amplified. With primers specific to each TRBV and TRBJ gene, the first-round PCR was performed. One entry per CDR3 protein, called by TCRdb with MiXCR from the multiplex PCR reads. The sample yields around 13,000 distinct CDR3 sequences, approximately 30% seen once. V was shortened by 4 bases and J by 5 bases, with 11 bases between the two germline ends. Germline assignment: CDR1 MNHEY and CDR2 SVGAGI. The CDR3 has 13 residues. The rearrangement links TRBV6-5 to TRBJ2-5; no reliable D call. The sequences come from PBMCs, collected before or after stereotactic body radiation therapy (not recorded which). The sequence was collected from a donor aged 50 or older with non-small cell lung cancer. Here the CDR3 reads CASSFGLGETQYF. CDR3 nucleotide sequence: TGTGCCAGCAGTTTTGGGTTGGGGGAGACCCAGTACTTC.